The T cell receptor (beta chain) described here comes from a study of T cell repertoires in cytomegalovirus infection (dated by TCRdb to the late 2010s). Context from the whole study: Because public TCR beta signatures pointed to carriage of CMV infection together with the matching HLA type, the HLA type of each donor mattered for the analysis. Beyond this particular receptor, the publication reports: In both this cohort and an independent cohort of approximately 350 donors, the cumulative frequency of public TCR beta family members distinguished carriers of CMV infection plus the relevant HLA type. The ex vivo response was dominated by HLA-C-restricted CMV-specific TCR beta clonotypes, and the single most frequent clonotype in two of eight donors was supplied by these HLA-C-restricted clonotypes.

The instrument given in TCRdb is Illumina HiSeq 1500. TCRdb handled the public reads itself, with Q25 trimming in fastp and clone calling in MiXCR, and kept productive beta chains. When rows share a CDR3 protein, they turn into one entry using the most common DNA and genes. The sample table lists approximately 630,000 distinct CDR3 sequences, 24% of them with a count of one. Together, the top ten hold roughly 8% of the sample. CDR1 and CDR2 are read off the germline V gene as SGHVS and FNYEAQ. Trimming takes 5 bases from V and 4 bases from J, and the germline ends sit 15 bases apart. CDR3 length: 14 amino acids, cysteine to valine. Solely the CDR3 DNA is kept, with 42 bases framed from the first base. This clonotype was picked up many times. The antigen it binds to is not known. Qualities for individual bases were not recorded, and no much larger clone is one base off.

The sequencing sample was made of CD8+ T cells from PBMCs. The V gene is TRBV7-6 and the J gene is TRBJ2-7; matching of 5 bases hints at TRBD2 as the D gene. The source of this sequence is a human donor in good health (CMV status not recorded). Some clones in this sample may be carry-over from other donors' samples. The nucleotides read TGTGCCAGCAGCCCCGGCGGGTTCGGATACGAGCAGTACGTC. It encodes CASSPGGFGYEQYV.